This entry describes one T cell receptor beta chain. Its antigen is still unknown. Germline CDR1 MGHRA, CDR2 YSYEKL. V was shortened by 1 base and J by 9 bases, with 10 bases between the two germline ends. The CDR3 covers 13 residues. Sequencing targeted expressed TCRB transcripts, as all isolated RNA had been reverse transcribed. Produced via immunoSEQ multiplex PCR; TCRdb's table is partial and in-frame only. There are 200,000 to 250,000 clones in the sample; approximately 70% occur only once, and approximately 0.053% lies in the top ten. This specimen comes from a study of beta chain features in type 1 diabetes. The study's findings and limits: PCR might show a preference for shorter templates, equally across patients and controls.

Isolation of CD4+ naive, central memory, regulatory and stem cell-like memory cells was achieved by sorting via CD45RO/CCR7/CD25/CD127/CD95/CD27. Material for sequencing was naive CD4+ T cells from blood. This chain links TRBV4-1 with TRBJ2-1; D is perhaps TRBD2 (5 bases). The origin of this receptor is a man aged 25-40 years in good health. The CDR3 protein is CASSQAPRGEQFF. Written as DNA, the CDR3 is TGCGCCAGCAGCCAAGCCCCCCGGGGTGAGCAGTTCTTC.